Given below is one TCR beta chain in context. The antigen is not known. Extracted RNA was reverse transcribed, and the resulting cDNA served as sequencing template. TCRdb's table, derived via immunoSEQ multiplex PCR, lists solely in-frame clones and lacks some. The table shows around 4,400 clones, with approximately 61% occurring only once. This sample stems from a study of CD8+ T cells in alopecia areata. Broader study findings: Persistence during tofacitinib was seen for many expanded lesional clones in scalp and blood.

This sample's treatment: oral pan-JAK inhibitor, 5-10 mg twice daily. Alopecia areata patients had lesional scalp punch biopsies and peripheral blood taken from them. The CDR3 has 12 amino acids. Source: skin, taken around week 36, from a patient treated with tofacitinib. The V gene is TRBV21-1, the J gene TRBJ1-2. TRBV21-1 corresponds to a pseudogene. The sequence came from a human donor with alopecia areata. Here the CDR3 reads CASLPGLRGYTF. CDR3 sequence (DNA): TGTGCCAGCCTCCCCGGCCTGCGGGGCTACACCTTC.